This record looks at one T cell receptor beta chain sequence and its context. This sample is drawn from a study of blood T cell repertoires in COVID-19. Per the study methods: From reference gene primer amplification, estimates of nucleated cell counts were derived. Sequencing used immunoSEQ multiplex PCR; TCRdb keeps in-frame clones, though not all of them. V and J calls and clone size are those listed in that table; D and trimming were worked out from the DNA. In the table there are about 210,000 clones, around 82% of which are singletons. CDR3 length: 14 amino acids. Germline loops: CDR1 SGHNT, CDR2 YYREEE (reference sequence). The V end was cut by 4 bases, the J end by 6 bases, with 15 bases between.

The chain recombines TRBV5-4 with TRBJ2-3; a possible D gene is TRBD2 (5 bases). Specimen: peripheral blood. The source of this sequence is a human donor in a cohort sampled during active COVID-19. The CDR3, as DNA: TGTGCCAGCAGCCCCGAGGGTTGGCCGGATACGCAGTATTTT. Residues: CASSPEGWPDTQYF.